This T cell receptor (beta chain) was identified during a study of blood T cell repertoires in COVID-19. Study overall: Samples taken during acute and convalescent COVID-19 were collected in the United States, Italy and Spain. T cells, B-cell-depleted T cells, or PBMCs supplied cDNA or gDNA.

Germline CDR1 is SGHRS and CDR2 is YFSETQ. CDR3 size: 14 residues. Germline trimming cut 0 bases from V and 5 bases from J; bases unmatched to any gene: 4. Original handling: Researchers report that nucleated cell counts were estimated from reference gene primer amplification. The table came from immunoSEQ multiplex PCR; TCRdb's copy has only in-frame clones and leaves some out. For V, J and clone size, that table is used; D and trimming come from the DNA. Of over 15,000 clones in the sample, about 87% were seen once. The material sequenced was peripheral blood. The V gene is TRBV5-1, the J gene TRBJ2-7; 8 nucleotides match TRBD2. The TCR comes from a human donor in a cohort sampled during active COVID-19. The CDR3 DNA is TGCGCCAGCAGCTTGGCCGGGGGGGTCAACGAGCAGTACTTC. This codes for CASSLAGGVNEQYF.